A single sample gave rise to the 24 T cell receptor beta chains below, sequenced in a study of radiation and T cells in renal cell carcinoma. As for time point: baseline pretreatment blood. Treatment described: 15 Gy SBRT to primary tumor, nephrectomy 4 weeks later. Assay: immunoSEQ multiplex PCR; the TCRdb copy retains only in-frame clones and omits some. The repertoire has 90,000 to 100,000 clones, 70% to 90% of them found once; the top ten carry 6.5% to 8.5%. The specimen comprised blood, sampled from a patient whose treatment included radiotherapy and nephrectomy. These receptors originate from a man between 50 and 59 years old with renal cell carcinoma.

V gene TRBV4-3 combines with J gene TRBJ2-1; perhaps TRBD1 as D (6 bases). Trimming left V 1 base short and J 0 bases short, with 16 bases between. The germline CDR1 and CDR2 sequences are LGHNA and YSLEER. The CDR3 is 18 amino acids. DNA for the CDR3: TGCGCCAGCAGCCAAGCCACGGGACACCTATTCTCCTACAATGAGCAGTTCTTC. As protein: CASSQATGHLFSYNEQFF.

The V gene is TRBV9, the J gene TRBJ2-1; 15 bases agree with TRBD2. With V trimmed by 4 bases and J by 0 bases, 5 bases remained unmatched. The CDR3 extends over 18 amino acids. Germline V CDR1 and CDR2: SGDLS, YYNGEE. CDR3 nucleotides: TGTGCCAGCAGCCGCGGACTAGCGGGAGGGAGCTCCTACAATGAGCAGTTCTTC. This translates into CASSRGLAGGSSYNEQFF.

V and J are TRBV10-3 and TRBJ2-7; 7 nucleotides align to TRBD1. Germline V gene data show CDR1 as ENHRY and CDR2 as SYGVKD. V was pared by 6 bases and J by 0 bases, with 5 bases of the junction left unmatched. The CDR3 spans 14 residues. As DNA, the CDR3 is TGTGCCATCAGCTCGACAGGGAGCTCCTACGAGCAGTACTTC. It yields the protein CAISSTGSSYEQYF.

The V gene is TRBV4-1, the J gene TRBJ1-6; weak D call: TRBD1 (6 bases). The germline V gene encodes CDR1 MGHRA and CDR2 YSYEKL. The V end was cut by 4 bases, the J end by 2 bases, with 12 bases between. The CDR3 is 16 residues long. As DNA, the CDR3 is TGCGCCAGCAGCCTCAACCAGGGGACCTATAATTCACCCCTCCACTTT. Translation: CASSLNQGTYNSPLHF.

The chain has TRBV9 and TRBJ2-5; D gene ambiguous. CDR1 is SGDLS, CDR2 YYNGEE, per germline. V was clipped by 4 bases and J by 1 base, with 8 bases between them. The CDR3 sequence is 13 residues long. Here the CDR3 reads CASSLSTQETQYF. CDR3 sequence (DNA): TGTGCCAGCAGCTTGAGTACCCAAGAGACCCAGTACTTC.

The V call is TRBV2, the J call TRBJ2-5; D gene uncertain. The CDR3 is 14 amino acids. V gave up 1 base and J gave up 5 bases, with 11 bases separating them. Germline V gives CDR1 SNHLY, CDR2 FYNNEI. Here the CDR3 reads CASSEDRVSETQYF. The CDR3, as DNA: TGTGCCAGCAGTGAAGATAGGGTTTCCGAGACCCAGTACTTC. Full variable domain (outside the CDR3, taken from reference TRBV2 and TRBJ2-5): EPEVTQTPSHQVTQMGQEVILRCVPISNHLYFYWYRQILGQKVEFLVSFYNNEISEKSEIFDDQFSVERPDGSNFTLKIRSTKLEDSAMYFCASSEDRVSETQYFGPGTRLLVL.

The chain carries TRBV5-5 and TRBJ2-5, with 9 bases fitting TRBD1. The junction had 4 bases not matched to a gene; V was cut back by 5 bases and J by 2 bases. Germline V gene lookup returns CDR1 SGHKS and CDR2 YYEKEE (reference sequence). This CDR3 has 14 amino acids. This CDR3 is CASRMGQGQETQYF. In DNA form, the CDR3 reads TGTGCCAGCAGAATGGGACAGGGACAAGAGACCCAGTACTTC.

The V call is TRBV7-9, the J call TRBJ1-1; 7 bases line up with TRBD1. Germline V CDR1 and CDR2: SEHNR, FQNEAQ (reference sequence). J gave up 5 bases and V 1 base, and 10 bases lay outside the gene matches. CDR3 size: 16 residues. This chain's CDR3 is CASSLGIGAGGTEAFF. CDR3 DNA: TGTGCCAGCAGCTTAGGGATTGGGGCAGGGGGTACTGAAGCTTTCTTT. The variable domain in full, with the rest retrieved from reference TRBV7-9 and TRBJ1-1, is DTGVSQNPRHKITKRGQNVTFRCDPISEHNRLYWYRQTLGQGPEFLTYFQNEAQLEKSRLLSDRFSAERPKGSFSTLEIQRTEQGDSAMYLCASSLGIGAGGTEAFFGQGTRLTVV.

The chain has TRBV6-5 and TRBJ1-2, with D possibly matching TRBD1 (6 bases). Trimming cost V 2 bases and J 4 bases, with 11 bases left between them. The CDR3 loop spans 14 amino acids. Germline CDR1 is MNHEY and CDR2 is SVGAGI. The CDR3: CASSYVGQAYGYTF. The CDR3 DNA is TGTGCCAGCAGTTACGTGGGACAAGCCTATGGCTACACCTTC.

The chain recombines TRBV7-6 with TRBJ2-7; D may match TRBD1 or TRBD2 (6 bases each). The CDR3 is 15 amino acids. Trimming removed 2 bases at V and 2 bases at J, with 13 bases between. Germline V lookup: CDR1 SGHVS, CDR2 FNYEAQ. In DNA form, the CDR3 reads TGTGCCAGCAGCTTATGGTCGGGGGCGGCCTACGAGCAGTACTTC. This sequence encodes CASSLWSGAAYEQYF.

This chain connects TRBV6-6 to TRBJ2-1, with unresolved D. The CDR3 spans 13 residues. V was cut by 11 bases and J by 0 bases, with 11 bases left in between. The germline V gene has CDR1 MNHNY and CDR2 SVGAGI (reference sequence). In nucleotides, the CDR3 is TGTGCCGCAAAGGGTCTCTCCTACAATGAGCAGTTCTTC. This gives the protein CAAKGLSYNEQFF.

The genes are TRBV5-8 and TRBJ1-5, with 12 bases matching TRBD1. The germline CDR1 and CDR2 sequences are SGHTS and YDEGEE. Unmatched junction bases numbered 15, after V lost 4 bases and J lost 4 bases. CDR3 length equals 19 residues. CDR3 region: CASSLPPGQGADWNQPQHF. CDR3 DNA: TGTGCCAGCAGCCTACCCCCGGGACAGGGGGCCGATTGGAATCAGCCCCAGCATTTT.

The gene calls are TRBV30 and TRBJ1-6; D gene uncertain. The CDR3 has 17 residues. Germline-derived CDR1 and CDR2 are GTSNPN and SVGIG (reference sequence). V lost 2 bases and J 5 bases, leaving 19 bases between the germline ends. CDR3 nucleotide sequence: TGTGCCTGGAGTAGGTCCTGGCGGACCGATGATAATTCACCCCTCCACTTT. This gives the protein CAWSRSWRTDDNSPLHF.

This clone was recorded only once. The V gene is TRBV9, the J gene TRBJ1-3, with D unresolved. The CDR3 covers 16 residues. The V gene lost 0 bases and the J gene lost 0 bases, with 10 bases spanning the gap. Germline V lookup: CDR1 SGDLS, CDR2 YYNGEE. CDR3 bases: TGTGCCAGCAGCGTAGGACGGATAAGCTCTGGAAACACCATATATTTT. Protein: CASSVGRISSGNTIYF.

This sequence joins TRBV28 and TRBJ2-7; maybe TRBD2 (5 bases). The CDR3 extends over 13 amino acids. CDR1 and CDR2 from the germline V gene are MDHEN and SYDVKM. V lost 7 bases and J lost 9, with 19 bases in between. In DNA, the CDR3 is TGTGCCAGCATGCGGGCAGGACTCGCCGGGCAGTACTTC. It translates to CASMRAGLAGQYF.

This clone was detected only a few times. V is TRBV19 and J is TRBJ1-5, with D possibly being TRBD1 (6 bases). There are 13 residues in the CDR3. CDR1 is LNHDA and CDR2 is SQIVND in the germline V gene (reference sequence). V lost 9 bases and J 7 bases, leaving 16 bases between the germline ends. The CDR3 nucleotides read TGTGCCAGCAACTGGGGGGCCTGGCAGCCCCAGCATTTT. Its translation: CASNWGAWQPQHF. The entire variable domain, with the rest obtained from reference TRBV19 and TRBJ1-5, is as follows: DGGITQSPKYLFRKEGQNVTLSCEQNLNHDAMYWYRQDPGQGLRLIYYSQIVNDFQKGDIAEGYSVSREKKESFPLTVTSAQKNPTAFYLCASNWGAWQPQHFGDGTRLSIL.

CDR3 DNA sequence: TGCGCCAGCAGCCTAACCGGGACAGAGTCCAAAAAACTGTTTTTT. It specifies CASSLTGTESKKLFF. The rearrangement uses TRBV5-1 and TRBJ1-4, with TRBD1 matching 7 bases. The V and J ends lost 4 bases and 9 bases, in that order; junction bases with no gene match: 12. CDR3 length: 15 residues. CDR1 is SGHRS, CDR2 YFSETQ, per germline. The variable domain in full, completed from reference TRBV5-1 and TRBJ1-4, reads KAGVTQTPRYLIKTRGQQVTLSCSPISGHRSVSWYQQTPGQGLQFLFEYFSETQRNKGNFPGRFSGRQFSNSRSEMNVSTLELGDSALYLCASSLTGTESKKLFFGSGTQLSVL.

The chain carries TRBV6-7 and TRBJ2-1, with a possible D match to TRBD2 (6 bases). TRBV6-7 counts as an open reading frame of uncertain function. This CDR3 contains 16 residues. Deletions cut 4 bases from V and 4 bases from J, with 17 bases between. The CDR3 sequence is CASSFPPRGNYNEQFF. Written as DNA, the CDR3 is TGTGCCAGCAGTTTTCCCCCTCGGGGGAATTACAATGAGCAGTTCTTC.

This chain links TRBV2 with TRBJ2-7; 7 nucleotides match TRBD2. CDR1 is SNHLY, CDR2 FYNNEI, per germline. The V and J ends lost 8 bases and 7 bases, in that order; junction bases with no gene match: 8. The CDR3 covers 12 residues. The CDR3 loop is CASRTGGGEQYF. For the CDR3, the DNA is TGTGCCAGCCGAACGGGGGGTGGGGAGCAGTACTTC.

This sequence joins TRBV7-8 and TRBJ2-3, with TRBD2 matching 11 bases. There are 19 residues in the CDR3. J gave up 2 bases and V 4 bases, and 14 bases lay outside the gene matches. The V gene's germline CDR1 is SGHVS and CDR2 FQNEAQ. The CDR3 nucleotides read TGTGCCAGCAGCTCCTTCCTTCCTTTAGCGGGGGGGCCCACAGATACGCAGTATTTT. As protein: CASSSFLPLAGGPTDTQYF.

The chain is built from TRBV6-4 and TRBJ2-2, with D hard to call. Trimming removed 4 bases from V and 7 bases from J, with 7 bases in between. Germline lookup yields CDR1 MRHNA and CDR2 SNTAGT. The CDR3 has 12 amino acids. The CDR3, as DNA: TGTGCCAGCAGTGCTAATAACGGGGAGCTGTTTTTT. Protein product: CASSANNGELFF.

The rearrangement joins TRBV30 to TRBJ2-1; 10 nucleotides agree with TRBD2. Unmatched junction bases numbered 1, after V lost 2 bases and J lost 3 bases. This CDR3 is built from 14 residues. Germline lookup yields CDR1 GTSNPN and CDR2 SVGIG (reference sequence). CDR3 loop: CAWSWTSGYNEQFF. The CDR3, as DNA: TGTGCCTGGAGTTGGACTAGCGGCTACAATGAGCAGTTCTTC.

This chain joins TRBV7-2 and TRBJ2-1, with D unresolved. The V and J ends lost 5 bases and 7 bases respectively, with 15 bases between them. The length of the CDR3 is 14 residues. CDR1 and CDR2 (germline): SGHTA, FQGNSA. CDR3 sequence: CASSPRGRKNEQFF. The CDR3 DNA reads as TGTGCCAGCAGCCCTCGCGGACGGAAGAATGAGCAGTTCTTC.

This chain joins TRBV25-1 and TRBJ2-1, with TRBD1 identical over 7 bases. Looked up from germline, CDR1 is MGHDK and CDR2 is SYGVNS. This CDR3 has 16 residues. After removal of 4 bases from V and 7 bases from J, the junction contained 13 bases not matched to a gene. The CDR3 loop is CASSGLEGGAVNEQFF. For the CDR3, the DNA is TGTGCCAGCAGTGGTCTCGAAGGGGGCGCGGTAAATGAGCAGTTCTTC.